The rows below give T cell receptor beta chains drawn from one sample of a study of T cells in Graves' hyperthyroidism and ophthalmopathy. MiXCR, applied by TCRdb to the multiplex PCR reads, yields one record per CDR3 protein. Here the sample spans 530,000 or so distinct CDR3 sequences, roughly 25% being singletons. The sequenced sample was blood. These receptors were collected from a woman in her thirties with Graves' ophthalmopathy. The CDR3 runs from the conserved cysteine through the conserved F or W. D genes are given only for firm matches. Some rows mark clone size as missing; the rest say once, few, many or name a class of expanded clone.

>many|TRBJ1-5|TRBV3-1|-
TGTGCCAGCAGCCGGGGTAAGGGACAGCCCCAGCATTTT
CASSRGKGQPQHF
>many|TRBJ1-1|TRBV5-1|TRBD1
TGCGCCAGCAGCAATGGGGACAGGGCGAACACTGAAGCTTTCTTT
CASSNGDRANTEAFF
>many|TRBJ1-1|TRBV20-1|-
TGCAGTGCCGGCGGCGGGTTGAACACTGAAGCTTTCTTT
CSAGGGLNTEAFF
>many|TRBJ2-2|TRBV28|-
TGTGCCAGCAGTAAAATTACATCTCGTACCGGGGAGCTGTTTTTT
CASSKITSRTGELFF
>many|TRBJ2-7|TRBV4-2|-
TGTGCCAGCAGCCAAGGGTTGGGTTCCTACGAGCAGTACTTC
CASSQGLGSYEQYF
>many|TRBJ2-7|TRBV12-3/TRBV12-4|TRBD1
TGTGCCAGCAGTTTAAGGGGTACAGGGGTCTACGAGCAGTACTTC
CASSLRGTGVYEQYF
>-|TRBJ1-1|TRBV5-1|TRBD1
TGCGCCACCAAACAGGGGATCAACACTGAAGCTTTCTTT
CATKQGINTEAFF
>-|TRBJ1-3|TRBV25-1|TRBD1
TGTGCCAGTGGGACAGCCGGGGCCTCTGGAAACACCATATATTTT
CASGTAGASGNTIYF
>-|TRBJ2-5|TRBV29-1|-
TGCAGCGGGGAGACTGGCCGTGGGACCCAGTACTTC
CSGETGRGTQYF
>-|TRBJ1-2|TRBV10-3|-
TGTGCCATCAGTGAGTCGGCGACAGCCCATGGCTACACCTTC
CAISESATAHGYTF
>many|TRBJ2-2|TRBV2|-
TGTGTCAGTAGAGGACCGAACACCGGGGAGCTGTTTTTT
CVSRGPNTGELFF